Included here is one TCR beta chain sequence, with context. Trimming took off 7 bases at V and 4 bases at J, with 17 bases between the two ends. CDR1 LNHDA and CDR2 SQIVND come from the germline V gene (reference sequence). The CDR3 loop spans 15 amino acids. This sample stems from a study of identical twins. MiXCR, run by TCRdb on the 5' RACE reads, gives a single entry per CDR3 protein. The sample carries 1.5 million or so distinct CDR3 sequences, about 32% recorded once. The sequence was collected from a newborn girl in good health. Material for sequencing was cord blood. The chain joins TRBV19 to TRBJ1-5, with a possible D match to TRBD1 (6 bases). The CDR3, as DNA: TGTGCCAGTACAGTCGGCCCACAGGGAAATCAGCCCCAGCATTTT. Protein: CASTVGPQGNQPQHF.